These T cell receptor beta chains were read from a single sample in a study of blood T cell repertoires in COVID-19. Sequenced by immunoSEQ multiplex PCR; TCRdb stores in-frame clones only, minus some. Of around 180,000 clones detected, less than 90% appear once; the ten largest clones hold 2.1%. Sequencing input: peripheral blood. The origin of the receptors is a man between 65 and 80 years old with active or convalescent COVID-19. Both conserved end residues are part of each CDR3. The order of the fields is D gene, J gene, V gene, clone size, CDR3 DNA, CDR3 protein. D genes are given only for firm matches. Clone sizes are given selectively: once, few, many, or a class where the clone is expanded.

d_gene: NA
j_gene: TRBJ1-4
v_gene: TRBV5-5
abundance: NA
CDR3nt: TGTGCCAGCAGCGCACTAGGGTCAGAAAAACTGTTTTTT
CDR3aa: CASSALGSEKLFF

d_gene: NA
j_gene: TRBJ1-4
v_gene: TRBV5-1
abundance: few
CDR3nt: TGCGCCAGCAGCTTGGGGGACAAAGTGGGAGAAAAACTGTTTTTT
CDR3aa: CASSLGDKVGEKLFF

d_gene: TRBD1
j_gene: TRBJ2-2
v_gene: TRBV6-6
abundance: NA
CDR3nt: TGTGCCAGCGACAGGGCCGGGGAGCTGTTTTTT
CDR3aa: CASDRAGELFF

d_gene: TRBD1
j_gene: TRBJ1-5
v_gene: TRBV7-2
abundance: NA
CDR3nt: TGTGCCAGCAGCTTGACAGGGGCCGACAATCAGCCCCAGCATTTT
CDR3aa: CASSLTGADNQPQHF

d_gene: NA
j_gene: TRBJ2-2
v_gene: TRBV2
abundance: NA
CDR3nt: TGTGCCAGCAGTGAAGGGGCGGGGAACACCGGGGAGCTGTTTTTT
CDR3aa: CASSEGAGNTGELFF

d_gene: TRBD2
j_gene: TRBJ2-7
v_gene: TRBV14
abundance: NA
CDR3nt: TGTGCCAGCAGCCGGGAGCGGGGACCCTACGAGCAGTACTTC
CDR3aa: CASSRERGPYEQYF

d_gene: NA
j_gene: TRBJ2-7
v_gene: TRBV18
abundance: NA
CDR3nt: TGTGCCAGCTCACCACAGGAGGGGATGGGATACGAGCAGTACTTC
CDR3aa: CASSPQEGMGYEQYF

d_gene: TRBD1
j_gene: TRBJ1-1
v_gene: TRBV6-5
abundance: once
CDR3nt: TGTGCCAGCAGGAGGGACAGGGGGGGCACTGAAGCTTTCTTT
CDR3aa: CASRRDRGGTEAFF

d_gene: TRBD2
j_gene: TRBJ2-3
v_gene: TRBV3-1/TRBV3-2
abundance: few
CDR3nt: TGTGCCAGCAGCCCTACCTGGGGACGGGGGGGCCGCCCAGATACGCAGTATTTT
CDR3aa: CASSPTWGRGGRPDTQYF

d_gene: TRBD1
j_gene: TRBJ1-5
v_gene: TRBV3-1/TRBV3-2
abundance: once
CDR3nt: TGTGCCAGCAGCCGGGACAGCCTCCCCAATCAGCCCCAGCATTTT
CDR3aa: CASSRDSLPNQPQHF

d_gene: NA
j_gene: TRBJ1-5
v_gene: TRBV7-9
abundance: NA
CDR3nt: TGTGCCAGCAGCTTAACCGGGAGGGGTCAGCCCCAGCATTTT
CDR3aa: CASSLTGRGQPQHF

d_gene: TRBD2
j_gene: TRBJ2-1
v_gene: TRBV11-2
abundance: NA
CDR3nt: TGTGCCAGCAGCTTAGAAGATTGGGAGGGAGGATCCAATGAGCAGTTCTTC
CDR3aa: CASSLEDWEGGSNEQFF

d_gene: TRBD2
j_gene: TRBJ2-7
v_gene: TRBV5-1
abundance: NA
CDR3nt: TGCGCCAGCAGCCTACAGGGACTAGGCATGGACGAGCAGTACTTC
CDR3aa: CASSLQGLGMDEQYF

d_gene: NA
j_gene: TRBJ2-3
v_gene: TRBV19
abundance: NA
CDR3nt: TGTGCCAGTAGTATCGGTTGGGGCGATACGCAGTATTTT
CDR3aa: CASSIGWGDTQYF

d_gene: NA
j_gene: TRBJ1-6
v_gene: TRBV6-1
abundance: NA
CDR3nt: TGTGCCAGCAGTGATGGGGAGCGAAATTCACCCCTCCACTTT
CDR3aa: CASSDGERNSPLHF

d_gene: NA
j_gene: TRBJ2-3
v_gene: TRBV28
abundance: NA
CDR3nt: TGTGCCAGCACCCTGGGCACAGGGCGAGGCACAGATACGCAGTATTTT
CDR3aa: CASTLGTGRGTDTQYF

d_gene: TRBD1
j_gene: TRBJ2-7
v_gene: TRBV5-1
abundance: NA
CDR3nt: TGCGCCAGCAGCCCGTCGGGACAGGTTTACGAGCAGTACTTC
CDR3aa: CASSPSGQVYEQYF

d_gene: TRBD1
j_gene: TRBJ1-1
v_gene: TRBV7-2
abundance: NA
CDR3nt: TGTGCCAGCAGCTTATATTCAGGGGGCGTGGGACGTGAGGCCACTGAAGCTTTCTTT
CDR3aa: CASSLYSGGVGREATEAFF

d_gene: TRBD1
j_gene: TRBJ1-2
v_gene: TRBV6-1
abundance: NA
CDR3nt: TGTGCCAGCAGTGACCGGACAGGTTGGACCTTC
CDR3aa: CASSDRTGWTF

d_gene: TRBD1
j_gene: TRBJ2-1
v_gene: TRBV4-1
abundance: NA
CDR3nt: TGCGCCAGCAGCCAAGACGGGACAGGGGGCGCTTACAATGAGCAGTTCTTC
CDR3aa: CASSQDGTGGAYNEQFF

d_gene: NA
j_gene: TRBJ2-3
v_gene: TRBV23-1
abundance: NA
CDR3nt: TGCGCCAGCAGTCAATTGGACGGGAGAGCAGATACGCAGTATTTT
CDR3aa: CASSQLDGRADTQYF

d_gene: NA
j_gene: TRBJ2-1
v_gene: TRBV7-9
abundance: NA
CDR3nt: TGTGCCAGCAGCATTAGCGTAGGGGAGCAGTTCTTC
CDR3aa: CASSISVGEQFF

d_gene: NA
j_gene: TRBJ1-6
v_gene: TRBV3-1/TRBV3-2
abundance: NA
CDR3nt: TGTGCCAGCAGCCAAGATCGTACTAGGAACGCACCCCTCCACTTT
CDR3aa: CASSQDRTRNAPLHF

d_gene: NA
j_gene: TRBJ1-1
v_gene: TRBV7-2
abundance: NA
CDR3nt: TGTGCCAGCACCCTAGGGGCATCGAACACTGAAGCTTTCTTT
CDR3aa: CASTLGASNTEAFF

d_gene: TRBD2
j_gene: TRBJ2-5
v_gene: TRBV5-1
abundance: few
CDR3nt: TGCGCCAGCAGCTTAATGGCGGGAGCGGAGACCCAGTACTTC
CDR3aa: CASSLMAGAETQYF

d_gene: NA
j_gene: TRBJ1-2
v_gene: TRBV6-5
abundance: NA
CDR3nt: TGTGCCAGCAGTCCACTACCTACTGGAGGCTACACCTTC
CDR3aa: CASSPLPTGGYTF

d_gene: NA
j_gene: TRBJ1-1
v_gene: TRBV7-8
abundance: NA
CDR3nt: TGTGCCAGCAGCTTAGCCCCCTTCTCTTCTGAAGCTTTCTTT
CDR3aa: CASSLAPFSSEAFF

d_gene: TRBD2
j_gene: TRBJ2-2
v_gene: TRBV9
abundance: NA
CDR3nt: TGTGCCAGCAGCGTAGTAGCGGGAGCCCTGAACACCGGGGAGCTGTTTTTT
CDR3aa: CASSVVAGALNTGELFF

d_gene: TRBD1
j_gene: TRBJ2-2
v_gene: TRBV2
abundance: few
CDR3nt: TGTGCCAGCAGACCCCCGGGACAGCTTTTAACCGGGGAGCTGTTTTTT
CDR3aa: CASRPPGQLLTGELFF

d_gene: NA
j_gene: TRBJ2-5
v_gene: TRBV28
abundance: NA
CDR3nt: TGTGCCAGCAGACTACAGGGACAAGAGACCCAGTACTTC
CDR3aa: CASRLQGQETQYF

d_gene: NA
j_gene: TRBJ1-5
v_gene: TRBV12-5
abundance: NA
CDR3nt: TGTGCTAGCCGGGTTGGGGGGTATAGCAATCAGCCCCAGCATTTT
CDR3aa: CASRVGGYSNQPQHF

d_gene: TRBD1
j_gene: TRBJ2-2
v_gene: TRBV7-9
abundance: NA
CDR3nt: TGTGCCAGCAGCTTCCAGGGGGCCGGGGAGCTGTTTTTT
CDR3aa: CASSFQGAGELFF

d_gene: NA
j_gene: TRBJ1-6
v_gene: TRBV9
abundance: NA
CDR3nt: TGTGCCAGCAGCGCCAGACAGGACAATTCACCCCTCCACTTT
CDR3aa: CASSARQDNSPLHF

d_gene: TRBD1
j_gene: TRBJ1-5
v_gene: TRBV30
abundance: NA
CDR3nt: TGTGCCTGGGCCGGACAGGTAGATCAGCCCCAGCATTTT
CDR3aa: CAWAGQVDQPQHF

d_gene: NA
j_gene: TRBJ2-5
v_gene: TRBV10-3
abundance: NA
CDR3nt: TGTGCCATCAGTGAGTCGGGGGGATCTCAAGAGACCCAGTACTTC
CDR3aa: CAISESGGSQETQYF

d_gene: NA
j_gene: TRBJ1-2
v_gene: TRBV7-9
abundance: once
CDR3nt: TGTGCCAGCAGTCCTCCAGGACAGTACTATGGCTACACCTTC
CDR3aa: CASSPPGQYYGYTF

d_gene: TRBD1
j_gene: TRBJ1-1
v_gene: TRBV10-3
abundance: once
CDR3nt: TGTGCCATCAGGGGGACAGGGAACACTGAAGCTTTCTTT
CDR3aa: CAIRGTGNTEAFF